This T cell receptor (beta chain) comes out of a study of circulating CD8 cells and anti-PD-1 response in melanoma. By its share, this clonotype is medium-sized. From live CD3+CD8+TCRalphabeta+ cells, four PD-1 and/or TIGIT subsets were sorted. TCR libraries were prepared from approximately 15 ng of total RNA with the QIAseq Immune Repertoire TCR panel. TCRdb ran MiXCR on the reads and lists one entry per CDR3 protein. The table records 440 or so distinct CDR3 sequences, roughly a tenth of them present only once. With V trimmed by 6 bases and J by 6 bases, 12 bases remained unmatched. Germline values: CDR1 SGHAT, CDR2 FQDESV (reference sequence). This CDR3 has 15 residues.

The sequence was collected from a human donor with melanoma. The chain is built from TRBV11-1 and TRBJ2-7, with 9 nucleotides matching TRBD1. The sequencing used CD8+ T cells from PBMCs, collected at baseline or after one month of anti-PD-1 therapy (not recorded which). The CDR3 loop is CASRPTDRGIAEQYF. Written as DNA, the CDR3 is TGTGCCAGCAGACCAACGGACAGGGGTATCGCCGAGCAGTACTTC. Full variable domain (missing parts from reference TRBV11-1 and TRBJ2-7): EAEVAQSPRYKITEKSQAVAFWCDPISGHATLYWYRQILGQGPELLVQFQDESVVDDSQLPKDRFSAERLKGVDSTLKIQPAELGDSAMYLCASRPTDRGIAEQYFGPGTRLTVT.